A single sample gave rise to the 10 T cell receptor beta chains below, sequenced in a study of OX40 agonist ivuxolimab in advanced cancers. Clones were read by immunoSEQ multiplex PCR, and TCRdb kept only the in-frame ones, dropping some. The table has around 76,000 clones, just under 85% seen once; the top ten hold around 6.4%. Sequencing was performed on CD4+ or CD8+ T cells sorted from blood, taken in a trial of the OX40 agonist ivuxolimab. All receptors come from an adult with an advanced solid tumor such as melanoma, head and neck, liver or kidney cancer.

This clone has just a few counts. The rearrangement links TRBV5-8 to TRBJ1-2, with no clear D. The CDR3 is made up of 12 amino acids. The V end lost 4 bases, the J end lost 7 bases, and 11 bases lay between the germline ends. Per germline, CDR1 SGHTS and CDR2 YDEGEE. Written as DNA, the CDR3 is TGTGCCAGCAGCACGGGGTCGGTTGGCTACACCTTC. Translation: CASSTGSVGYTF.

This clone was observed once. CDR3 in DNA: TGTGCCAGCAGCTTATACCCTGGAGACCTGGACAAGGGGGACCTTAGCACAGATACGCAGTATTTT. This sequence encodes CASSLYPGDLDKGDLSTDTQYF. The genes are TRBV7-7 and TRBJ2-3; possible D gene TRBD1, 6 bases. V gave up 2 bases and J gave up 0 bases, with 30 bases separating them. In germline, CDR1 is SSHAT, CDR2 FNYEAQ (reference sequence). The CDR3 loop spans 22 amino acids.

The genes are TRBV9 and TRBJ2-7; 7 bases are shared with TRBD2. Germline lookup yields CDR1 SGDLS and CDR2 YYNGEE. The CDR3 has 13 residues. V shed 7 bases and J 4 bases; nucleotides not matched to a gene: 8. The CDR3 bases are TGTGCCAGCGGGGCGGGAGAACCTTACGAGCAGTACTTC. Protein product: CASGAGEPYEQYF.

The rearrangement joins TRBV10-1 to TRBJ2-2, with TRBD1 matching over 8 bases. V lost 4 bases to trimming and J lost 5 bases; unmatched junction nucleotides: 6. The germline gives CDR1 WNHNN, CDR2 SYGVQD (reference sequence). The CDR3 length is 15 residues. CDR3 protein: CASSGETGVTGELFF. CDR3 nucleotides: TGCGCCAGCAGTGGGGAGACAGGGGTAACCGGGGAGCTGTTTTTT.

The chain is built from TRBV7-3 and TRBJ2-1; TRBD2 aligns across 12 bases. CDR1 and CDR2 (germline): SGHTA, FQGTGA. CDR3 length: 14 amino acids. Trimming cost V 5 bases and J 6 bases; bases outside gene matches: 2. The CDR3: CASSLGLAGNEQFF. The CDR3 DNA is TGTGCCAGCAGCCTGGGACTAGCGGGCAATGAGCAGTTCTTC. Complete variable domain (other parts from reference TRBV7-3 and TRBJ2-1): GAGVSQTPSNKVTEKGKYVELRCDPISGHTALYWYRQSLGQGPEFLIYFQGTGAADDSGLPNDRFFAVRPEGSVSTLKIQRTERGDSAVYLCASSLGLAGNEQFFGPGTRLTVL.

The J gene is TRBJ2-6, the V gene TRBV5-5; the match to TRBD1 covers 7 bases. Germline assignment: CDR1 SGHKS and CDR2 YYEKEE (reference sequence). This CDR3 has 16 residues. J gave up 2 bases and V 4 bases, and 6 bases lay outside the gene matches. This CDR3 reads CASSVAGGTGANVLTF. In DNA form, the CDR3 reads TGTGCCAGCAGCGTCGCAGGGGGAACTGGGGCCAACGTCCTGACTTTC.

The gene calls are TRBV30 and TRBJ2-7; D is unresolved. The V end lost 1 base, the J end lost 5 bases, and 9 bases lay between the germline ends. CDR3 length equals 12 residues. In germline, CDR1 is GTSNPN, CDR2 SVGIG (reference sequence). The CDR3 nucleotides read TGTGCCTGGAGTGCGGCGGAACACGAGCAGTACTTC. Protein product: CAWSAAEHEQYF.

The chain uses TRBV27 and TRBJ2-2; TRBD2 matches at 10 bases. The CDR3 covers 18 residues. Germline V gene data show CDR1 as MNHEY and CDR2 as SMNVEV (reference sequence). Trimming cost V 2 bases and J 4 bases; bases outside gene matches: 10. CDR3 nucleotide sequence: TGTGCCAGCAGTTTACAGTCTAGCGGGAGATCAGGCACCGGGGAGCTGTTTTTT. This codes for CASSLQSSGRSGTGELFF.

In DNA, the CDR3 is TGTGCCAGCAGTTTATCTGTGGGAGGGTCTAGGAATGAGCAGTTCTTC. Its protein product is CASSLSVGGSRNEQFF. The gene calls are TRBV27 and TRBJ2-1; 7 bases are a match to TRBD2. The junction had 9 bases not matched to a gene; V was cut back by 0 bases and J by 7 bases. The CDR3 totals 16 residues. CDR1 and CDR2 from the germline V gene are MNHEY and SMNVEV (reference sequence).

V usage is TRBV4-3 and J usage is TRBJ2-1; 7 nucleotides agree with TRBD2. In germline, CDR1 is LGHNA, CDR2 YSLEER. This CDR3 comprises 16 residues. With V trimmed by 1 base and J by 7 bases, 10 bases remained unmatched. The CDR3: CASSQVAGDVLNEQFF. CDR3 coding DNA: TGCGCCAGCAGCCAAGTGGCGGGAGACGTACTGAATGAGCAGTTCTTC.